A single sample gave rise to the 2 T cell receptor beta chains below, sequenced in a study of T-cell reconstitution after alpha-beta-depleted transplantation in children. The library targeted TCRbeta and was prepared with unique molecular identifiers. Using its own MiXCR run on the PCR reads, TCRdb lists one record per CDR3 protein. The sample contains approximately 500,000 distinct CDR3 sequences, roughly 10% of which appear only once. Here the sequenced sample was PBMCs, taken before TCRalphabeta/CD19-depleted stem cell transplant. The receptors were sampled from a child aged 2-15 years with inherited bone marrow failure, due to receive a stem cell transplant.

There are many counts of this clonotype. This rearrangement joins TRBV5-1 to TRBJ1-1; D perhaps matches TRBD1 (6 bases). The germline CDR1 and CDR2 sequences are SGHRS and YFSETQ. V shed 1 base and J shed 8 bases, with 12 bases lying between them. The CDR3 totals 13 residues. The CDR3 DNA reads as TGCGCCAGCAGCTTGTGGGACCAGGGGGAAGCTTTCTTT. Protein: CASSLWDQGEAFF.

The J gene is TRBJ1-2, the V gene TRBV5-6; no clear D gene. The CDR3 runs to 14 residues. V dropped 0 bases and J dropped 4 bases, with 10 bases sitting between them. Germline V gene sequence: CDR1 SGHDT, CDR2 YYEEEE. The CDR3 DNA reads as TGTGCCAGCAGCTTGGTTGGGCCTTTCTATGGCTACACCTTC. As protein: CASSLVGPFYGYTF.